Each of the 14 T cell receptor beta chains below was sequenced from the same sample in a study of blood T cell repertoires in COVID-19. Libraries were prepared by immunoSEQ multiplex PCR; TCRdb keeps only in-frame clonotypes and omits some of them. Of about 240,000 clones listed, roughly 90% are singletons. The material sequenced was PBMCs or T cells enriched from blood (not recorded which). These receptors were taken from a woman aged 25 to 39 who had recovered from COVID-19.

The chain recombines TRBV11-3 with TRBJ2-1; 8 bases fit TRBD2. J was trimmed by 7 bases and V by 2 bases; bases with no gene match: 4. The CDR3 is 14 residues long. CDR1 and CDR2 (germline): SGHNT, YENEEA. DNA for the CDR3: TGTGCCAGCAGCTTAATCGGGACTAGGAATGAGCAGTTCTTC. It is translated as CASSLIGTRNEQFF. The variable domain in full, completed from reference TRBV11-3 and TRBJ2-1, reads EAGVVQSPRYKIIEKKQPVAFWCNPISGHNTLYWYLQNLGQGPELLIRYENEEAVDDSQLPKDRFSAERLKGVDSTLKIQPAELGDSAVYLCASSLIGTRNEQFFGPGTRLTVL.

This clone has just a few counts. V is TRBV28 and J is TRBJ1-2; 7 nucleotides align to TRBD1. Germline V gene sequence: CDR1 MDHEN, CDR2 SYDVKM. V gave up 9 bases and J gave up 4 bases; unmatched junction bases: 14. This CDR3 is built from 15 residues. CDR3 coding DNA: TGTGCCAGTTTGCACGGACAGGTTTTTAGCTATGGCTACACCTTC. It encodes CASLHGQVFSYGYTF.

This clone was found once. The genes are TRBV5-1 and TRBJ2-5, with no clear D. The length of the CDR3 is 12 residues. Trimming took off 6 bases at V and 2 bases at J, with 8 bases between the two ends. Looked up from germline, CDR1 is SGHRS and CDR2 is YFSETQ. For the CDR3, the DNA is TGCGCCAGCACGTTGACTCAAGAGACCCAGTACTTC. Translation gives CASTLTQETQYF.

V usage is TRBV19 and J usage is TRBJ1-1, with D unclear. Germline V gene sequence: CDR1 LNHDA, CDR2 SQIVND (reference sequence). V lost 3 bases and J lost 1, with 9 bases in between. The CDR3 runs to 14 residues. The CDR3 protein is CASSIRGRNTEAFF. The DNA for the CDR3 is TGTGCCAGTAGTATTCGGGGTCGGAACACTGAAGCTTTCTTT. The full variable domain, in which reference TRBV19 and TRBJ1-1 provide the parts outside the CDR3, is DGGITQSPKYLFRKEGQNVTLSCEQNLNHDAMYWYRQDPGQGLRLIYYSQIVNDFQKGDIAEGYSVSREKKESFPLTVTSAQKNPTAFYLCASSIRGRNTEAFFGQGTRLTVV.

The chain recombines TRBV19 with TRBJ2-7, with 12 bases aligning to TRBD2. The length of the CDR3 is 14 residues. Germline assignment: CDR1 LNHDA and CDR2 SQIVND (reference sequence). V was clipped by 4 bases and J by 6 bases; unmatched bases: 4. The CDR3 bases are TGTGCCAGTAGTACTAGCGGGAGGGCCGCCGAGCAGTACTTC. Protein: CASSTSGRAAEQYF.

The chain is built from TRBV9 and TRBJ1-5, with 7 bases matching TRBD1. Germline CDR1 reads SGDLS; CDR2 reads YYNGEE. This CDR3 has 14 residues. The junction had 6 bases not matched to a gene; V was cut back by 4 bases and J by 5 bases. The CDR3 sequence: CASSLRQGDQPQHF. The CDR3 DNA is TGTGCCAGCAGCCTTCGACAGGGTGATCAGCCCCAGCATTTT.

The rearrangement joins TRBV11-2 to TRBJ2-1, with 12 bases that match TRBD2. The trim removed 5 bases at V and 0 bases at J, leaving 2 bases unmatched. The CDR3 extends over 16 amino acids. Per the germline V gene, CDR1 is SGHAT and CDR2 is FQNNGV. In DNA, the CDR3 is TGTGCCAGCAGCCAGACTAGCGGGGGCTCCTACAATGAGCAGTTCTTC. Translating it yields CASSQTSGGSYNEQFF.

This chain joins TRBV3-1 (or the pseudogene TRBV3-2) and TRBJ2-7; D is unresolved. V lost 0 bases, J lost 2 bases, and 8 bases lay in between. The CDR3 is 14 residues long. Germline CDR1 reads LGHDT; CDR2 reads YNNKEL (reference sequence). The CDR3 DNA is TGTGCCAGCAGCCAAGATATACAAACCTACGAGCAGTACTTC. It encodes CASSQDIQTYEQYF.

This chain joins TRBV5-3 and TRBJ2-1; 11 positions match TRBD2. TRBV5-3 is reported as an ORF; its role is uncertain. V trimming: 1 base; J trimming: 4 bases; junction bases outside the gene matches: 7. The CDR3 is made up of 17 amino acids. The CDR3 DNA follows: TGTGCCAGAAGCTTGTCTGGGACTAGCGGACCATACAATGAGCAGTTCTTC. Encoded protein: CARSLSGTSGPYNEQFF.

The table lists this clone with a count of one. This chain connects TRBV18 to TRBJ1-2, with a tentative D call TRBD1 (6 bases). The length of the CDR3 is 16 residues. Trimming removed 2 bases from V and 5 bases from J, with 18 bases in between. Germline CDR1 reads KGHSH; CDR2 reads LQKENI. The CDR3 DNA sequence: TGTGCCAGCTCACCATACGGGACACCCGTTAGATATGGCTACACCTTC. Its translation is CASSPYGTPVRYGYTF.

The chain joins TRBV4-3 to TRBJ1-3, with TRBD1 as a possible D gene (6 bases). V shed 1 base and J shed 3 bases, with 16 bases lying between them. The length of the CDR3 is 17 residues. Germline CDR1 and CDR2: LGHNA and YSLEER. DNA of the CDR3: TGCGCCAGCAGCCAAGGGGGGGCGGGGGACTATGGAAACACCATATATTTT. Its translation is CASSQGGAGDYGNTIYF.

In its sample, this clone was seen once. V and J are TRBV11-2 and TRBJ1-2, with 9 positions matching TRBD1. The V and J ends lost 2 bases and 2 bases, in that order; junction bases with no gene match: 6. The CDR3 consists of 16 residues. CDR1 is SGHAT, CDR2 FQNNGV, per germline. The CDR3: CASSLKAGQGNYGYTF. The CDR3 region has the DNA TGTGCCAGCAGCTTAAAGGCAGGACAGGGGAACTATGGCTACACCTTC.

In DNA, the CDR3 is TGTGCCAGCAGCAATCGGCGGGAGGGTTACACAGATACGCAGTATTTT. This sequence encodes CASSNRREGYTDTQYF. J is TRBJ2-3 and V is TRBV7-3, with TRBD2 identical over 9 bases. The length of the CDR3 is 16 residues. The trim removed 5 bases at V and 2 bases at J, leaving 8 bases unmatched. From germline, CDR1 is SGHTA and CDR2 FQGTGA.

Here the CDR3 reads CASSFSAGQVYNEQFF. CDR3 nucleotide sequence: TGTGCCAGCAGCTTCTCTGCCGGACAGGTTTACAATGAGCAGTTCTTC. J is TRBJ2-1 and V is TRBV7-8, with 7 bases lining up with TRBD1. V was clipped by 3 bases and J by 4 bases; unmatched bases: 9. The CDR3 consists of 16 residues. CDR1 and CDR2 from the germline V gene are SGHVS and FQNEAQ.